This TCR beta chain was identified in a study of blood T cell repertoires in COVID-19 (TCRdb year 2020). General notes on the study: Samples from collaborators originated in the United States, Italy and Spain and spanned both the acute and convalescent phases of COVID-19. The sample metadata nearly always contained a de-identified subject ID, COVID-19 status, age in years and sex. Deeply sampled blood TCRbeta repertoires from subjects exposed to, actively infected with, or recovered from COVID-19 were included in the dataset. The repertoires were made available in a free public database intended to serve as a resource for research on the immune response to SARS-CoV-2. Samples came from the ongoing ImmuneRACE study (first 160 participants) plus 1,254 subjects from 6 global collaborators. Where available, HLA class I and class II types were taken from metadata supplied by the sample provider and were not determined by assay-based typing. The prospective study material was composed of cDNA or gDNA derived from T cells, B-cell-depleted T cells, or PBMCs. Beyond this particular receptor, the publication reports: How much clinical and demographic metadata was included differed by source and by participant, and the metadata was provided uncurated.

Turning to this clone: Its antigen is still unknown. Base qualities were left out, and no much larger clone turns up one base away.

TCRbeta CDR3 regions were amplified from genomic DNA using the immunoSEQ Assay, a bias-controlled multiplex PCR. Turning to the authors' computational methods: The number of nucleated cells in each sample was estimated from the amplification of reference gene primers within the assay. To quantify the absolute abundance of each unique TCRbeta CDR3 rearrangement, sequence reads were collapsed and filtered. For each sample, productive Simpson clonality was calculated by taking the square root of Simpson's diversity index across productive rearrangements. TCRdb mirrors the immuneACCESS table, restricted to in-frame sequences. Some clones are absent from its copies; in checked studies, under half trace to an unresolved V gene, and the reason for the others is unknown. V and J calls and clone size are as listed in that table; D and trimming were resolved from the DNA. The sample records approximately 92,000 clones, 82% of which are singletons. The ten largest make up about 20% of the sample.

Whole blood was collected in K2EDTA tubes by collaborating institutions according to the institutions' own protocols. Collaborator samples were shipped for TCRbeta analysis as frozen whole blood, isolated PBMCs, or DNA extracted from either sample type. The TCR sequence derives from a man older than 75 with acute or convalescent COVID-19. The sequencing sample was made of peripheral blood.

The CDR3 reads CASTPGRATGELFF. The bases read TGTGCCAGCACCCCGGGGAGGGCCACCGGGGAGCTGTTTTTT. The chain is made from TRBV5-4 and TRBJ2-2, and TRBD2 matches 7 of the central bases. The CDR3 sequence holds 14 residues, the cysteine and phenylalanine included. The DNA shown is the 42-base CDR3, in frame from base 1. V loses 6 bases at its end and J loses 4 bases; junction bases beyond the gene matches: 6. The germline V gene (reference sequence) sets CDR1 to SGHNT and CDR2 to YYREEE.